Listed below are T cell receptor beta chains from one sample, sequenced in a study of blood T cell repertoires in COVID-19. Repertoires were generated with immunoSEQ multiplex PCR, while TCRdb's copy carries only in-frame clones and drops some. Of about 150,000 clones in the sample, 75% to 95% were seen once. The sequenced material came from peripheral blood. These receptors came from a man over 45 with acute or convalescent COVID-19. CDR3s include the opening cysteine and the closing phenylalanine or tryptophan. The D gene is left open where the match is weak. Clone sizes are given selectively: once, few, many, or a class where the clone is expanded.

TRBD2	TRBV18	.	TRBJ2-1	TGTGCCAGCTCACCTAGTCTACTAGCGGGATTCAATGAGCAGTTCTTC	CASSPSLLAGFNEQFF
TRBD1	TRBV28	.	TRBJ2-5	TGTGCCAGCAGTTCGTATGGGGACAGGCAAGGGACCCAGTACTTC	CASSSYGDRQGTQYF
.	TRBV6-2/TRBV6-3	.	TRBJ1-1	TGTGCCAGCAGTTACACACAGGGCAACACTGAAGCTTTCTTT	CASSYTQGNTEAFF
.	TRBV28	few	TRBJ2-3	TGTGCCAGCAGTTTTTCCGGGAGCACAGATACGCAGTATTTT	CASSFSGSTDTQYF
.	TRBV15	.	TRBJ1-1	TGTGCCACCAAACGATCAGAAAACACTGAAGCTTTCTTT	CATKRSENTEAFF
.	TRBV29-1	.	TRBJ1-2	TGCAGCGTGGAGCCCTATGGCTACACCTTC	CSVEPYGYTF
TRBD1	TRBV28	.	TRBJ1-4	TGTGCCAGCGGAACCGGGACAGGGGTTGAAAAACTGTTTTTT	CASGTGTGVEKLFF
TRBD1	TRBV18	.	TRBJ2-1	TGTGCCAGCTCACCGCCAGGGGGCAATGAGCAGTTCTTC	CASSPPGGNEQFF
TRBD2	TRBV2	once	TRBJ2-7	TGTGCCAGCAGGACCGGGACTAGCGGGCTATACGAGCAGTACTTC	CASRTGTSGLYEQYF
.	TRBV6-5	.	TRBJ2-2	TGTGCCAGCGGCAGGGAAACGTACGGGGAGCTGTTTTTT	CASGRETYGELFF
.	TRBV7-3	.	TRBJ2-1	TGTGCCAGCAGCTTAATCCCCGAGGGGGATGAGCAGTTCTTC	CASSLIPEGDEQFF
.	TRBV30	.	TRBJ2-2	TGTGCCTGGAGTGGGAGGAACACCGGGGAGCTGTTTTTT	CAWSGRNTGELFF
.	TRBV18	once	TRBJ1-5	TGTGCCAGCTCACCAGACAGTGAGCAGCCCCAGCATTTT	CASSPDSEQPQHF
TRBD2	TRBV5-1	.	TRBJ2-2	TGCGCCAGCAGCTTGACTGGCGGGAGTTGGATCGGGGAGCTGTTTTTT	CASSLTGGSWIGELFF
.	TRBV29-1	once	TRBJ1-6	TGCAGCGTCGCCTTAGGACGGGGTCAATTTTCACCCCTCCACTTT	CSVALGRGQFSPLHF
.	TRBV5-6	.	TRBJ1-4	TGTGCCAGCAGCTTGGGACAGCCCTCGACAAAACTGTTTTTT	CASSLGQPSTKLFF
TRBD1	TRBV7-8	.	TRBJ1-2	TGTGCCAGCAGCTTAGCGGGACAGGCTGGCGGGGGTTATGGCTACACCTTC	CASSLAGQAGGGYGYTF
.	TRBV7-2	.	TRBJ2-7	TGTGCCAGCAGCTTGAGGCTAGCAGGCTCCTACGAGCAGTACTTC	CASSLRLAGSYEQYF
.	TRBV28	.	TRBJ1-2	TGTGCCAGCAGTCCATCGGGGGGGGCAGGCTACACCTTC	CASSPSGGAGYTF
.	TRBV10-1	once	TRBJ2-3	TGCGCCAGCAGCCGGGACTTCACAGATACGCAGTATTTT	CASSRDFTDTQYF
TRBD1	TRBV19	.	TRBJ1-4	TGTGCCAGTAGTATAGACGTCCCGGGACAGGGGCGCGGGCCTGAAAAACTGTTTTTT	CASSIDVPGQGRGPEKLFF
.	TRBV7-9	.	TRBJ1-2	TGTGCCAGCAGCTTAGATGGGGGGGATGGCTACACCTTC	CASSLDGGDGYTF
.	TRBV6-5	.	TRBJ1-3	TGTGCCAGCAGCAGGGGTTTCTCTGGAAACACCATATATTTT	CASSRGFSGNTIYF
.	TRBV7-2	.	TRBJ1-5	TGTGCCAGCAGCTTAGCGTCGGGGGGAAACAATCAGCCCCAGCATTTT	CASSLASGGNNQPQHF
.	TRBV5-1	.	TRBJ2-5	TGCGCCAGCAGCTTGACGAGCCAAGAGACCCAGTACTTC	CASSLTSQETQYF
TRBD1	TRBV5-4	.	TRBJ1-4	TGTGCCAGCAGCCCTGGACAGGCTAATGAAAAACTGTTTTTT	CASSPGQANEKLFF
TRBD1	TRBV29-1	.	TRBJ1-5	TGCAGCGTTCAAGACAGGGGCCCAAATCAGCCCCAGCATTTT	CSVQDRGPNQPQHF
.	TRBV30	.	TRBJ1-2	TGTGCCTGGACGGGAACCCAAGGACAGCCGAACTATGGCTACACCTTC	CAWTGTQGQPNYGYTF
TRBD1	TRBV6-2/TRBV6-3	once	TRBJ1-5	TGTGCCAGCAGCCCAACCCGGACAGGGCAGAGCCAGCCCCAGCATTTT	CASSPTRTGQSQPQHF
.	TRBV12-5	.	TRBJ2-1	TGTGCTAGTGGTTTGGGCAGGAGGTCGGCGGGGTACAATGAGCAGTTCTTC	CASGLGRRSAGYNEQFF
TRBD1	TRBV6-4	.	TRBJ1-5	TGTGCCAGCAGTGAACAGGGGGGTCAGCCCCAGCATTTT	CASSEQGGQPQHF
TRBD1	TRBV19	once	TRBJ1-1	TGTGCCAGTACCCCGGGACAGCTTATGAACACTGAAGCTTTCTTT	CASTPGQLMNTEAFF
.	TRBV12-3/TRBV12-4	.	TRBJ2-7	TGTGCCAGCAGTTGGACATCGTCCTACGAGCAGTACTTC	CASSWTSSYEQYF
TRBD2	TRBV28	.	TRBJ2-5	TGTGCCAGCAGTCCCCATAGCGGGTTAGAGACCCAGTACTTC	CASSPHSGLETQYF
.	TRBV5-1	once	TRBJ2-7	TGCGCCAGCAGCTTGGAAGAATTAGGAGCCTACGAGCAGTACTTC	CASSLEELGAYEQYF
.	TRBV5-4	.	TRBJ2-1	TGTGCCAGCAGCCCGGGGACTCAGGATGAGCAGTTCTTC	CASSPGTQDEQFF
.	TRBV5-1	.	TRBJ2-2	TGCGCCAGCAGCACTTGGACAGCCGGGGAGCTGTTTTTT	CASSTWTAGELFF
TRBD2	TRBV5-5	once	TRBJ2-1	TGTGCCAGCAGCTTGGAGGGACTAGCGGGGGGGCCTGATGAGTTCTTC	CASSLEGLAGGPDEFF
.	TRBV19	.	TRBJ2-1	TGTGCCAGTACCTGGCGGGGTCATTACAATGAGCAGTTCTTC	CASTWRGHYNEQFF
TRBD1	TRBV5-1	.	TRBJ1-1	TGCGCCAGCAGCTTGGGGTGGACAGGGGCCCCGAACACTGAAGCTTTCTTT	CASSLGWTGAPNTEAFF
.	TRBV21-1	.	TRBJ2-1	TGTGCCAGCAGCAATCAGGCGGGAGAAAACAATGAGCAGTTCTTC	CASSNQAGENNEQFF